This T cell receptor (beta chain) appears in the sequencing data of a study of control samples from healthy donors and cancer patients. Libraries were prepared by immunoSEQ multiplex PCR; TCRdb keeps only in-frame clonotypes and omits some of them. Of some 130,000 clones listed, roughly nine tenths are singletons. The TCR comes from a woman under 40 in good health. Sequencing was carried out using blood.

The CDR3 DNA follows: TGTGCCAGCAGTGACATCGGACAGACCTACGAGCAGTACTTC. It encodes CASSDIGQTYEQYF. V is TRBV2 and J is TRBJ2-7; a possible D gene is TRBD1 (6 bases). The germline V and J ends were trimmed by 3 bases and 2 bases, with 11 bases remaining between them. From germline, CDR1 is SNHLY and CDR2 FYNNEI. CDR3 length: 14 residues. The variable domain in full, with the rest retrieved from reference TRBV2 and TRBJ2-7, is EPEVTQTPSHQVTQMGQEVILRCVPISNHLYFYWYRQILGQKVEFLVSFYNNEISEKSEIFDDQFSVERPDGSNFTLKIRSTKLEDSAMYFCASSDIGQTYEQYFGPGTRLTVT.